This T cell receptor beta chain was sequenced for a study of cytomegalovirus exposure and HLA in healthy donors (dated by TCRdb to about 2017). A note on the overall study: According to an earlier analysis of 550 to 700 of the donors, about 170 million T cells yielded some 110 million unique TCR beta sequences and about 300 Gb of sequence data. To predict cytomegalovirus infection status, the study brought together high-throughput TCR immunosequencing, statistical association of individual TCRs with disease status, and machine learning. Several DR-DQ haplotypes were handled as single units for association and clustering because linkage in the cohort was strong. Typing coverage varied by locus: roughly 629-640 donors for A, B, C, DRB1 and DQB1; some 520 for DQA1; more than 600 for DPA1; roughly 470 for DPB1. Class I and class II HLA loci were covered by the typing at four-digit resolution. In addition to the first cohort of hundreds of subjects, a separate validation cohort of approximately 110 different subjects was used. Across 398 genotyped donors of the cohort, an average of about 240,000 unique TCR beta nucleotide sequences per donor were sequenced, and roughly 20% of those sequences were non-productive. To study patterns of TCR occurrence, a later analysis re-analyzed previously published TCR beta repertoires from under 750 donors and added high-resolution HLA genotyping. Roughly 290 gigabases of sequencing data and around 80 million unique TCR sequences made up an early release that covered approximately 620 HLA-typed donors. Of the roughly 410 genotyped donors, roughly 80% were placed in the genetic ancestry cluster associated with self-reported Caucasian donors. An earlier analysis of around 580 of the donors used high-throughput TCR beta sequencing to judge whether each TCR beta V gene segment behaved as functional or pseudogenic. Genome-wide SNP genotypes for about 65% of the 666 donors were used in a later genetic analysis, which treated that subset as a discovery cohort. Rather than drawing on any new phenotypic data, the later analysis identified candidate immune exposures from TCR beta sequences and the way those sequences occurred across donors. All discovery cohort repertoires had been generated on a single sequencing platform. The T cell repertoires of 550 to 850 subjects were profiled by immunosequencing and related to cytomegalovirus serostatus. Donor age, sex, ethnicity and CMV serostatus were compiled alongside the repertoire data. The study was designed to test whether signatures of past pathogen exposure could be identified by cataloging public T cell receptors. Results the study describes overall, beyond this receptor: In an earlier analysis of several hundred of the donors, most TCR beta V segments were observed in productive rearrangements about 90% or about 30% of the time, broadly matching IMGT annotations. When HLA alleles, especially DR and DQ, strongly co-occurred, TCR associations were difficult to assign to individual alleles. According to the authors, the approach could potentially be generalized to other disease states and immunological phenotypes. About 17 rarely observed V segments, including chromosome 9 orphons, were excluded from the earlier analysis of approximately 500 of the donors because counts were too low. Most CMV-associated TCR beta chains appeared to be HLA-restricted in a later analysis, and the HLA associations seemed to be driven largely by CMV exposure. An association between a missense DCLRE1C variant and V-gene and J-gene trimming of TCR beta chains was found in a later genetic analysis and replicated in an independent cohort. Correlated functional status among segregating V segments might reflect linkage disequilibrium, but an unknown experimental factor could not be ruled out. A total of 164 TCR beta chains were listed by the study as associated with cytomegalovirus. Because HLA typing was unavailable for some donors at each locus, only the typed subset was used in association tests. In a later genetic analysis, fewer N-insertions in productive TCRs were reported among donors in an Asian-associated ancestry cluster than the roughly 670-donor mean. Several of the top co-occurrence clusters appeared to be linked to parvovirus B19, influenza, CMV and Epstein-Barr virus, according to a later analysis. Roughly uniform sequencing depth across donors was assumed in presence/absence analyses, although this assumption may not hold. For the cohort, immune exposure information was limited to CMV serostatus. According to a later analysis, TCR association rates differed among HLA loci, with DRB1 alleles showing the most associated TCRs and HLA-C alleles showing the fewest. Across donors, most TCR sequences were observed very rarely, whereas some public TCRs were present in many individuals. In a later analysis, HLA-associated TCR beta chains were found to be more clonally expanded and to have lower generation probabilities than equally common non-associated chains. A later analysis associated about 18,000 TCR beta sequences with specific HLA alleles at a false discovery rate of 0.05. Some IMGT-functional V segments, including TRBV6-2 and TRBV6-3, could not be distinguished by the 87-base-pair reads and were therefore excluded. A few of the identified cytomegalovirus-associated TCR beta chains were confirmed in vitro to be specific for cytomegalovirus antigens. The classifier was reported to diagnose cytomegalovirus status with high specificity and sensitivity in both the original cohort and the validation cohort. A further reported finding was that TCR beta sequences accurately predicted the HLA-A and HLA-B alleles for most subjects in the first cohort. A cluster of highly shared sequence variants was judged likely to represent a technical artifact of the sequencing pipeline. In this cohort, only TCR beta chains were sequenced, and detectable features were limited by the absence of alpha or paired-chain data.

Inclusive of the bounding cysteine and phenylalanine, the CDR3 is 12 residues long. Solely the CDR3 DNA is kept, with 36 bases framed from the first base. Relative to germline, V is 3 bases shorter and J is 5 bases shorter, with 10 bases between their ends. CDR1 and CDR2 are read off the germline V gene (reference sequence) as GTSNPN and SVGIG. With regard to this clone: Its antigen specificity is not known. Base qualities are not recorded, but no much larger clone differs from it by a single base.

Libraries came from the immunoSEQ multiplex PCR assay. The multiplex PCR relied on a mix of 60 forward primers for TCR Vbeta segments and 13 reverse primers for TCR Jbeta segments. A multiplex PCR assay on genomic DNA amplified the CDR3 region of rearranged TCR beta genes. The Illumina HiSeq System was used to sequence the amplified TCR beta libraries as 87-base-pair reads. The paper's data handling went like this. A later analysis counted about 76 million unique TCR beta chains across the approximately 700 repertoires, and roughly 9.9 million of these chains were shared by at least two donors. Raw reads were error-corrected and collapsed into unique sequences with a nearest-neighbor algorithm that merged closely related sequences to remove PCR and sequencing errors. CDR3 sequences were aligned to IMGT reference sequences to assign V, D and J gene segments. For a sequence to be retained, a match of at least six nucleotides was required to both a V gene segment and a J gene segment. Rearrangements were classified as productive when the CDR3 lacked stop codons and remained in frame with V and J, and all other rearrangements were classified as non-productive. CDR3 was defined by IMGT convention, running from the second conserved V-encoded cysteine to the conserved J-encoded phenylalanine. Sequences without an unambiguous match to a single V gene segment were excluded from the earlier analysis of a few hundred of the donors. An earlier analysis of some 500 of the donors classified V segments as functional when productive rearrangements were above 56.7% and as segregating when the standard deviation between donors was above 5%. A statistical classification framework was developed to diagnose cytomegalovirus status using the catalog of TCR beta chain sequences. V and J gene assignment, in a later analysis, came from comparing TCR nucleotide sequences with IMGT/GENE-DB human TR gene sequences. The TCRdist pipeline was used in a later analysis to assign CDR3 sequences and most-parsimonious VDJ recombination scenarios. A later analysis defined each TCR beta chain by its CDR3 amino acid sequence plus V-gene family, and excluded reads lacking a unique V-gene family. To address suspected cross-contamination and a sequencing artifact, a later analysis removed a few hundred highly shared, low-generation-probability nucleotide sequences. In a later analysis, a clonal expansion index for each public chain was calculated from normalized within-repertoire ranks of inferred template counts. In a later analysis, generation probabilities were computed with a VDJ recombination model fitted to out-of-frame rearrangements, and the resulting probabilities were checked against IGoR. In a later analysis, hypergeometric tests were used to score TCR-TCR, TCR-HLA and TCR-CMV co-occurrence, with a repertoire-size bias correction applied to TCR pairs. To estimate false discovery rates, a later analysis permuted the HLA or CMV assignments 20 times. In a later analysis, co-occurring TCRs were grouped using DBSCAN, and TCRdist sequence similarity was added for clustering within HLA-allele-positive subsets. For co-occurrence clustering, repertoires with fewer than 30,000 or more than 120,000 public chains were excluded, along with about five repertoires with anomalous nucleotide sharing. Not all clones reach the TCRdb copy of this immuneACCESS table, which keeps in-frame sequences only. Checked studies attribute under half of the gap to unresolved V genes and leave the rest unexplained. V and J calls and clone size are given by that table; D and trimming were obtained from the DNA. In all, the sample holds 130,000 or so clones, and roughly 87% of those were seen once. The leading ten clones occupy 0.45% to 0.6% of the sample.

The cohort was made up of roughly 670 healthy bone marrow donors. At the time of sampling, all cohort members were nominally healthy, though unrecorded immune exposures were likely present. The donor tested CMV seronegative, placing the donor among the 300 to 450 seronegative members of the cohort. Every donor gave a peripheral blood sample, and the peripheral blood mononuclear cells from that sample were used for TCR beta sequencing. Genomic DNA was extracted from the blood cell samples with the Qiagen DNeasy Blood Extraction Kit. The V and J segments used are TRBV30 and TRBJ1-1, and the D gene may be TRBD1, 5 bases matching. The specimen sequenced was PBMCs. This sequence was found in a middle-aged woman in good health and CMV-seronegative. For the CDR3, the sequence is CAWSAGGTEAFF. In nucleotide form, the sequence is TGTGCCTGGAGCGCCGGGGGGACTGAAGCTTTCTTT.